The clone carrying this T cell receptor (beta chain) was recorded once. The antigen remains undetermined. At the DNA level, this CDR3 is encoded by other sequences in the same sample as well. The record originates from a study of shared clonotypes between healthy human individuals. The overall study: Every donor yielded three CD4 naive, three CD4 memory, two CD8 naive and one CD8 memory plate. Study-level findings and limits: Exclusively blood specimens were collected; tissue repertoires likely differ.

The length of the CDR3 is 15 residues. Looked up from germline, CDR1 is SEHNR and CDR2 is FQNEAQ (reference sequence). V trimming: 5 bases; J trimming: 1 base; junction bases outside the gene matches: 5. Each PCR replicate from the sorted subsets contained around 0.2 ug DNA, which is about 31,000 T cell genomes. TCRdb keeps only in-frame clones here, not all; method: immunoSEQ multiplex PCR. The sample comprises over 2 million clones, about 95% of which are singletons, and 0.1% to 0.15% rests with the top ten. Sequenced input: naive CD4+ T cells sorted from blood. Subset meaning: CD45RA+ positively selected. V and J are TRBV7-9 and TRBJ1-1; 9 positions match TRBD1. This clonotype was obtained from a man in his late teens or twenties in good health. For the CDR3, the DNA is TGTGCCAGCAGCCCCGGGACAGGGAGGAACACTGAAGCTTTCTTT. This gives the protein CASSPGTGRNTEAFF.